Listed below are T cell receptor beta chains from one sample, sequenced in a study of Tregs in tolerant kidney transplant recipients. TCRdb's copy holds only in-frame clones and misses some; the assay was immunoSEQ multiplex PCR. The sample contains 200,000 to 300,000 clones, about four fifths of which appear only once. The sample comprised CD4+ T cells from blood. Receptors originate from a human donor in good health. CDR3s include the opening cysteine and the closing phenylalanine or tryptophan. The order of the fields is J gene, clone size, V gene, D gene, CDR3 DNA, CDR3 protein. A D gene is named only where the DNA matches it firmly. Clone size is not always given. Where it is, it says once, few, many or a class for expanded clones.

>TRBJ1-4|.|TRBV19|TRBD1
TGTGCCAGTTCCGACGACAGGGGGGCTGAAAAACTGTTTTTT
CASSDDRGAEKLFF
>TRBJ1-3|.|TRBV5-4|TRBD1
TGTGCCAGCAGCGTCGACAGGGGCTCTGGAAACACCATATATTTT
CASSVDRGSGNTIYF
>TRBJ2-1|.|TRBV11-2|TRBD1
TGTGCCAGCAGCTTAGTAAGCCGGGACAGGGGATCCTACAATGAGCAGTTCTTC
CASSLVSRDRGSYNEQFF
>TRBJ1-2|.|TRBV5-4|TRBD1
TGTGCCAGCAGCCCCTGGACAGGGGGTTTGGGTGGCTACACCTTC
CASSPWTGGLGGYTF
>TRBJ2-1|.|TRBV5-8|.
TGTGCCAGCAGCTTGGTGGGGGGCTCGAAGCATGAGCAGCTCTTC
CASSLVGGSKHEQLF
>TRBJ2-3|few|TRBV5-1|.
TGCGCCAGCAGCTATGGCTACTCAGATACGCAGTATTTT
CASSYGYSDTQYF
>TRBJ2-7|.|TRBV2|.
TGTGCCAGCAGTGAAGCGGGCCTCGGGAACGAGCAGTACTTC
CASSEAGLGNEQYF
>TRBJ2-1|few|TRBV11-2|TRBD2
TGTGCCAGCACTGCACTAGCGGGGATGAATGAGCAGTTCTTC
CASTALAGMNEQFF
>TRBJ2-5|.|TRBV5-4|TRBD2
TGTGCCAGCAGCCCAGGACTAGCGGGGGGGCAAGAGACCCAGTACTTC
CASSPGLAGGQETQYF
>TRBJ1-1|.|TRBV6-5|.
TGTGCCAGCAGCTATTTCGGGGCAGGAACTGAAGCTTTCTTT
CASSYFGAGTEAFF
>TRBJ2-7|.|TRBV5-1|.
TGCGCCAGCAGGCCTGACAGCTATTCAGAGCAGTACTTC
CASRPDSYSEQYF
>TRBJ2-1|.|TRBV29-1|.
TGCAGCGGGAGGGAGGATACCTACAATGAGCAGTTCTTC
CSGREDTYNEQFF
>TRBJ2-6|.|TRBV19|.
TGTGCCAGTAGGAGCGAGGGCTCTGGGGCCAACGTCCTGACTTTC
CASRSEGSGANVLTF
>TRBJ1-2|few|TRBV4-1|.
TGCGCCAGCAGCCAAGTTAATGAGTTGCAGGGCTACACCTTC
CASSQVNELQGYTF
>TRBJ1-1|few|TRBV4-3|.
TGCGCCAGCAGCCAATCCCCGACATTCCGGAGGACTGAAGCTTTCTTT
CASSQSPTFRRTEAFF
>TRBJ1-4|.|TRBV19|.
TGTGCCAGTAGCACACAGGGCTATACTAATGAAAAACTGTTTTTT
CASSTQGYTNEKLFF
>TRBJ1-2|.|TRBV5-6|.
TGTGCCAGCAGCTCGGGTTGGGAAGCTAACTATGGCTACACCTTC
CASSSGWEANYGYTF
>TRBJ1-1|once|TRBV5-1|.
TGCGCCAGCAGCTTGGAGGGACCTATGAACACTGAAGCTTTCTTT
CASSLEGPMNTEAFF
>TRBJ1-5|.|TRBV2|TRBD1
TGTGCCAGCACACAGGGGGGTCAGCCCCAGCATTTT
CASTQGGQPQHF
>TRBJ1-5|.|TRBV5-4|.
TGTGCCAGCAGTCTGGCGTGGAGGCGAAGCAATCAGCCCCAGCATTTT
CASSLAWRRSNQPQHF
>TRBJ2-1|.|TRBV11-2|.
TGTGCCAGCAGCTCCTGGGTTAGTTCCTACAATGAGCAGTTCTTC
CASSSWVSSYNEQFF
>TRBJ1-6|few|TRBV30|.
TGTGCCTGGACCTTAGAGGAGTCGTATAATTCACCCCTCCACTTT
CAWTLEESYNSPLHF
>TRBJ1-5|.|TRBV4-1|.
TGCGCCAGCAGCCAAGTGGCGGAGGGAGGGGACAATCAGCCCCAGCATTTT
CASSQVAEGGDNQPQHF
>TRBJ1-6|.|TRBV4-2|.
TGTGCCAGCAGCCAAGATCGTTTCCAGAGCTCCTATAATTCACCCCTCCACTTT
CASSQDRFQSSYNSPLHF
>TRBJ2-7|once|TRBV7-9|.
TGTGCCAGCAGCTCAGAGGGCGGATCCTACGAGCAGTACTTC
CASSSEGGSYEQYF
>TRBJ1-1|.|TRBV7-6|.
TGTGCCAGCAGCTTGGGCCGGAACACTGAAGCTTTCTTT
CASSLGRNTEAFF
>TRBJ2-7|.|TRBV7-9|TRBD2
TGTGCCAGCAGCGAGCTAGCGGGAGGTACCGGGGAGCAGTACTTC
CASSELAGGTGEQYF
>TRBJ2-5|.|TRBV18|TRBD2
TGTGCCAGCTCACCACAGGGACTAGAAGAGACCCAGTACTTC
CASSPQGLEETQYF
>TRBJ2-3|.|TRBV12-5|.
TGTGCTAGTGGTTTGGTTCAACTAGCTAGGGGCACAGATACGCAGTATTTT
CASGLVQLARGTDTQYF
>TRBJ2-1|few|TRBV6-5|.
TGTGCCAGCAGTTATAACCGGCCCTCCCGGAATGAGCAGTTCTTC
CASSYNRPSRNEQFF
>TRBJ1-1|once|TRBV6-1|.
TGTGCCAGCTCCGACGGGGTAAGGGCTGAAGCTTTCTTT
CASSDGVRAEAFF
>TRBJ1-5|.|TRBV7-8|TRBD1
TGTGCCAGCAGCTTCCAGGGGGATCAGCCCCAGCATTTT
CASSFQGDQPQHF
>TRBJ1-2|.|TRBV2|.
TGTGCCAGCAGGGAACAGGGCTTTGGGTATGGCTACACCTTC
CASREQGFGYGYTF
>TRBJ2-5|.|TRBV5-1|TRBD1
TGCGCCAGCACCGACCCCGACAGGGGAAAGACCCAGTACTTC
CASTDPDRGKTQYF
>TRBJ2-5|.|TRBV5-1|TRBD1
TGCGCCAGCAACACCGGACAGGCTGAGCAAGAGACCCAGTACTTC
CASNTGQAEQETQYF
>TRBJ2-1|.|TRBV18|TRBD1
TGTGCCAGCTCACCACCGGTGCAGGGACAGAACTACAATGAGCAGTTCTTC
CASSPPVQGQNYNEQFF
>TRBJ1-6|.|TRBV6-6|.
TGTGCCAGCAGAGAGGACAGTAGCTATAATTCACCCCTCCACTTT
CASREDSSYNSPLHF
>TRBJ1-5|few|TRBV7-7|.
TGTGCTAGCAGCCCGGACGACAGTATGGATAGCAATCAGCCCCAGCATTTT
CASSPDDSMDSNQPQHF
>TRBJ1-4|.|TRBV6-5|.
TGTGCCAGCAGTCACGGGACCACTAATGAAAAACTGTTTTTT
CASSHGTTNEKLFF
>TRBJ2-7|.|TRBV5-5|TRBD1
TGTGCCAGCAGCTTGGCCCCGGGACAGGAGGTTTACGAGCAGTACTTC
CASSLAPGQEVYEQYF
>TRBJ2-7|once|TRBV5-1|TRBD2
TGCGCCAGCAGCCTACCTGGGACTAGCTTACACGAGCAGTACTTC
CASSLPGTSLHEQYF
>TRBJ1-5|.|TRBV5-1|.
TGCGCCAGCAGCGCCGGACAAGGGGAGGATCAGCCCCAGCATTTT
CASSAGQGEDQPQHF
>TRBJ1-1|.|TRBV6-5|TRBD1
TGTGCCAGCCACAGGGGGCTGGTCACTGAAGCTTTCTTT
CASHRGLVTEAFF
>TRBJ1-2|.|TRBV5-1|.
TGCGCCAGCAGCTTTCTCGACGGAGCTATGTATGGCTACACCTTC
CASSFLDGAMYGYTF
>TRBJ2-7|.|TRBV10-2|.
TGCGCCAGCAGTAATACCGGGGTTGCGTCCTACGAGCAGTACTTC
CASSNTGVASYEQYF
>TRBJ1-1|.|TRBV19|.
TGTGCCAGTAGTATATGGGACACGGCAATGAACACTGAAGCTTTCTTT
CASSIWDTAMNTEAFF
>TRBJ2-7|.|TRBV9|TRBD1
TGTGCCAGCAGCGTCCGGGACAGCTTCTACGAGCAGTACTTC
CASSVRDSFYEQYF
>TRBJ2-1|.|TRBV6-4|TRBD2
TGTGCCAGCAGTTATAGCGGGGGGGCCAGGAATGAGCAGTTCTTC
CASSYSGGARNEQFF
>TRBJ2-7|once|TRBV5-1|TRBD1
TGCGCCAGCAGCTTGTTGGAGCCGGGACAGGGCCTCTACGAGCAGTACTTC
CASSLLEPGQGLYEQYF
>TRBJ2-5|.|TRBV2|.
TGTGCCAGCAGTGAAGGCGGAAACCAAGAGACCCAGTACTTC
CASSEGGNQETQYF
>TRBJ2-7|.|TRBV7-8|TRBD2
TGTGCCAGCAGCCCAAATAGGCTCCTAGCGGAACCGACCTACGAGCAGTACTTC
CASSPNRLLAEPTYEQYF
>TRBJ2-3|.|TRBV12-5|TRBD1
TGTGCTAGTGGTTCAGGACAGGTTAGCACAGATACGCAGTATTTT
CASGSGQVSTDTQYF
>TRBJ1-1|once|TRBV6-6|TRBD1
TGTGCCAGCAGGGGACAGAACCTGGGGGACACTGAAGCTTTCTTT
CASRGQNLGDTEAFF
>TRBJ1-1|.|TRBV5-1|.
TGCGCCAGCAGCGACCAGGGAAGTGGCACTGAAGCTTTCTTT
CASSDQGSGTEAFF
>TRBJ2-7|few|TRBV6-1|TRBD1
TGTGCCAGCAGTGAAAAAGGCCTCGGGACAGGGTCGTCCGAGCAGTACTTC
CASSEKGLGTGSSEQYF
>TRBJ2-7|.|TRBV7-6|TRBD2
TGTGCCAGCAGCTTAGGACTAGCGGGAGGGGGGCAGTACTTC
CASSLGLAGGGQYF
>TRBJ2-1|few|TRBV30|.
TGTGCCTGGAGGCGGAGGGGGGCGTACAATGAGCAGTTCTTC
CAWRRRGAYNEQFF
>TRBJ1-2|once|TRBV5-1|TRBD1
TGCGCCAGCAGCTGGGGGACAGAGTATAACTATGGCTACACCTTC
CASSWGTEYNYGYTF
>TRBJ2-2|.|TRBV5-1|.
TGCGCCAGCAGCTTATTGGCTTCGTTAGGGGAGCTGTTTTTT
CASSLLASLGELFF